This T cell receptor (beta chain) was obtained from a study of blood T cell repertoires in COVID-19. Overall study context: In each case, the material was cDNA or gDNA derived from T cells, B-cell-depleted T cells, or PBMCs.

TCRdb's table, derived via immunoSEQ multiplex PCR, lists solely in-frame clones and lacks some. The sample has roughly 100,000 clones; more than 80% are singletons. The sample holds a few counts of this clone. Specimen: peripheral blood. The sequence was obtained from a woman of 80 years or more with acute or convalescent COVID-19.

The CDR3 protein is CASSKTGARGEAFF. The CDR3 DNA is TGTGCCAGCAGTAAGACCGGCGCACGAGGGGAAGCTTTCTTT. The chain is built from TRBV28 and TRBJ1-1, with D unresolved. Between the trimmed V and J ends, which lost 5 bases and 8 bases, there was a span of 18 bases. In germline, CDR1 is MDHEN, CDR2 SYDVKM. CDR3 size: 14 residues.